This passage covers 15 T cell receptor beta chains from one sample sequenced in a study of cytomegalovirus exposure and HLA in healthy donors. This PCR relied on a set of 60 Vbeta primers and 13 Jbeta primers. TCRdb's copy holds only in-frame clones and misses some; the assay was immunoSEQ multiplex PCR. The sample carries more than 120,000 clones, roughly 80% recorded once. Specimen: PBMCs. These TCRs come from a woman in her twenties or thirties in good health and CMV-seronegative.

This chain uses TRBV5-1 with TRBJ1-4; D unresolved. Germline CDR1 is SGHRS and CDR2 is YFSETQ. The CDR3 is 14 residues long. Between the trimmed V and J ends, which lost 1 base and 4 bases, there was a span of 8 bases. The DNA for the CDR3 is TGCGCCAGCAGCTTGATGCAGCGTAATGAAAAACTGTTTTTT. Protein: CASSLMQRNEKLFF. Supplemented by reference TRBV5-1 and TRBJ1-4, the full variable domain reads KAGVTQTPRYLIKTRGQQVTLSCSPISGHRSVSWYQQTPGQGLQFLFEYFSETQRNKGNFPGRFSGRQFSNSRSEMNVSTLELGDSALYLCASSLMQRNEKLFFGSGTQLSVL.

This chain connects TRBV18 to TRBJ1-4, with D unclear. Deletions cut 6 bases from V and 2 bases from J, with 10 bases between. The CDR3 consists of 14 residues. CDR1 is KGHSH and CDR2 is LQKENI in the germline V gene. The CDR3 here is CASSPVGTNEKLFF. The CDR3 region has the DNA TGTGCCAGCTCGCCTGTCGGGACTAATGAAAAACTGTTTTTT.

The sample holds one count of this clone. The gene calls are TRBV11-1 and TRBJ2-7; 7 bases are shared with TRBD2. The CDR3 has 15 amino acids. Germline V gene sequence: CDR1 SGHAT, CDR2 FQDESV (reference sequence). Germline trimming cut 3 bases from V and 2 bases from J; bases unmatched to any gene: 7. CDR3 nucleotide sequence: TGTGCCAGCAGCTTGGGGAGCGGGATTCCCTACGAGCAGTACTTC. This encodes CASSLGSGIPYEQYF.

The rearrangement uses TRBV18 and TRBJ1-5, with a weak D call TRBD1 (5 bases). Trimming pared 3 bases from V and 7 bases from J, leaving 13 bases between. CDR1 and CDR2 (germline): KGHSH, LQKENI. The CDR3 sequence is 14 residues long. The CDR3 nucleotides read TGTGCCAGCTCACCTGGGGAGGGGAGCCAGCCCCAGCATTTT. Translation gives CASSPGEGSQPQHF.

The sample holds a few counts of this clone. The chain joins TRBV7-9 to TRBJ1-1; D gene ambiguous. This CDR3 spans 13 amino acids. With 4 bases removed from V and 2 bases from J, the gap between germline ends came to 8 bases. Germline CDR1 reads SEHNR; CDR2 reads FQNEAQ (reference sequence). CDR3 DNA sequence: TGTGCCAGCAGCTACGGAGATAACACTGAAGCTTTCTTT. This encodes CASSYGDNTEAFF. Looking up the rest from reference TRBV7-9 and TRBJ1-1 gives the full variable domain: DTGVSQNPRHKITKRGQNVTFRCDPISEHNRLYWYRQTLGQGPEFLTYFQNEAQLEKSRLLSDRFSAERPKGSFSTLEIQRTEQGDSAMYLCASSYGDNTEAFFGQGTRLTVV.

V is TRBV7-3 and J is TRBJ1-3; 10 bases are shared with TRBD1. The CDR3 is made up of 15 amino acids. Germline assignment: CDR1 SGHTA and CDR2 FQGTGA. V dropped 4 bases and J dropped 2; count of bases not matched to a gene: 2. The CDR3 DNA is TGTGCCAGCAGCTGGGACAGGGGCCCTGGAAACACCATATATTTT. It translates to CASSWDRGPGNTIYF.

The chain employs TRBV5-5 and TRBJ2-5, with TRBD1 matching 10 bases. The CDR3 is 15 amino acids. Germline loops: CDR1 SGHKS, CDR2 YYEKEE (reference sequence). V dropped 3 bases and J dropped 6; count of bases not matched to a gene: 8. DNA for the CDR3: TGTGCCAGCAGCTCGACAGGGGGCGCGATAAAGACCCAGTACTTC. Amino acids: CASSSTGGAIKTQYF.

The chain recombines TRBV7-2 with TRBJ2-1; 16 bases agree with TRBD2. The junction had 13 bases not matched to a gene; V was cut back by 0 bases and J by 5 bases. CDR1 SGHTA and CDR2 FQGNSA come from the germline V gene. The CDR3 spans 21 residues. CDR3 coding DNA: TGTGCCAGCAGCTTAGCGGTAGGACAGGGGACTAGCGGGGGGGCCCACAATGAGCAGTTCTTC. Translation gives CASSLAVGQGTSGGAHNEQFF.

The DNA of the CDR3 is TGTGCCTGGAGTGTAGACTTCGGTGAAGCTTTCTTT. Translated, it gives CAWSVDFGEAFF. V gene TRBV30 combines with J gene TRBJ1-1; D unclear. Germline CDR1 GTSNPN, CDR2 SVGIG (reference sequence). The CDR3 spans 12 residues. V dropped 0 bases and J dropped 7 bases, with 9 bases sitting between them.

The J gene is TRBJ1-1, the V gene TRBV29-1; 7 nucleotides agree with TRBD1. Germline V gene data show CDR1 as SQVTM and CDR2 as ANQGSEA. V dropped 7 bases and J dropped 1; count of bases not matched to a gene: 9. This CDR3 is 14 amino acids long. The CDR3 DNA reads as TGCAGCGCAACGTGGACAGGCCGGAACACTGAAGCTTTCTTT. It is translated as CSATWTGRNTEAFF. The complete variable domain, with remaining parts taken from reference TRBV29-1 and TRBJ1-1, reads SAVISQKPSRDICQRGTSLTIQCQVDSQVTMMFWYRQQPGQSLTLIATANQGSEATYESGFVIDKFPISRPNLTFSTLTVSNMSPEDSSIYLCSATWTGRNTEAFFGQGTRLTVV.

The J gene is TRBJ2-2, the V gene TRBV18, with D uncertain. Trimming shortened V by 1 base and J by 1 base, and 10 bases separated the two germline ends. The CDR3 contains 16 residues. The germline V gene has CDR1 KGHSH and CDR2 LQKENI. The CDR3 nucleotides are TGTGCCAGCTCACCACAAGGAGCTATGAACACCGGGGAGCTGTTTTTT. This translates into CASSPQGAMNTGELFF.

Comment on this clone: Other nucleotide sequences in the sample specify the same CDR3. The chain is built from TRBV6-6 and TRBJ2-1, with D tentatively TRBD1 (6 bases). Trimming removed 6 bases from V and 10 bases from J, with 19 bases in between. Germline loops: CDR1 MNHNY, CDR2 SVGAGI (reference sequence). CDR3 length: 14 residues. CDR3 sequence (DNA): TGTGCCAGCAGCTTCGAACCACAGGGTTACGAGCAGTTCTTC. Its protein is CASSFEPQGYEQFF.

The CDR3, as DNA: TGCGCCAGCGGCGCCGGGACATGGGGCTCTGGGGCCAACGTCCTGACTTTC. Its protein product is CASGAGTWGSGANVLTF. V gene TRBV5-1 combines with J gene TRBJ2-6; D might be TRBD1 (6 bases). Between the trimmed V and J ends, which lost 7 bases and 0 bases, there was a span of 17 bases. Germline V lookup: CDR1 SGHRS, CDR2 YFSETQ. This CDR3 comprises 17 residues.

This chain joins TRBV11-2 and TRBJ2-3; no firm D call. In germline, CDR1 is SGHAT, CDR2 FQNNGV. V was pared by 1 base and J by 0 bases, with 5 bases between. The CDR3 runs to 14 residues. In DNA form, the CDR3 reads TGTGCCAGCAGCTTAGGACTTAGCACAGATACGCAGTATTTT. The encoded protein is CASSLGLSTDTQYF.

J is TRBJ2-1 and V is TRBV28; 7 nucleotides line up with TRBD2. Germline V gives CDR1 MDHEN, CDR2 SYDVKM. The CDR3 consists of 14 residues. Unmatched junction bases numbered 3, after V lost 2 bases and J lost 5 bases. For the CDR3, the DNA is TGTGCCAGCAGTTTACCACTAGCGAACAATGAGCAGTTCTTC. Protein sequence: CASSLPLANNEQFF.